The clone carrying this T cell receptor (beta chain) was seen repeatedly, ten times or more. This entry belongs to a study of T cells in Graves' hyperthyroidism and ophthalmopathy. Study details: Peripheral blood was obtained at initial diagnosis, preceding any treatment.

From RNA transcripts, TCR beta CDR3 regions were amplified. First-round RT-PCR with HTBI primers amplified the TCR CDR3 region. TCRdb ran MiXCR on the multiplex PCR reads and lists one entry per CDR3 protein. This sample yields about 350,000 distinct CDR3 sequences, of which around 15% are seen a single time; under 25% belongs to the top ten. The CDR3 sequence is 13 residues long. Germline CDR1 reads MDHEN; CDR2 reads SYDVKM. V was pared by 7 bases and J by 6 bases, with 8 bases of the junction left unmatched. Sequencing input: blood. The TCR was taken from a woman in her sixties with Graves' ophthalmopathy. This chain connects TRBV28 to TRBJ2-7; 8 positions match TRBD1. The CDR3 here is CASNDRGVGEQYF. The CDR3 bases are TGTGCCAGCAACGACAGGGGAGTCGGCGAGCAGTACTTC. The whole variable domain, filled in from reference TRBV28 and TRBJ2-7, reads DVKVTQSSRYLVKRTGEKVFLECVQDMDHENMFWYRQDPGLGLRLIYFSYDVKMKEKGDIPEGYSVSREKKERFSLILESASTNQTSMYLCASNDRGVGEQYFGPGTRLTVT.